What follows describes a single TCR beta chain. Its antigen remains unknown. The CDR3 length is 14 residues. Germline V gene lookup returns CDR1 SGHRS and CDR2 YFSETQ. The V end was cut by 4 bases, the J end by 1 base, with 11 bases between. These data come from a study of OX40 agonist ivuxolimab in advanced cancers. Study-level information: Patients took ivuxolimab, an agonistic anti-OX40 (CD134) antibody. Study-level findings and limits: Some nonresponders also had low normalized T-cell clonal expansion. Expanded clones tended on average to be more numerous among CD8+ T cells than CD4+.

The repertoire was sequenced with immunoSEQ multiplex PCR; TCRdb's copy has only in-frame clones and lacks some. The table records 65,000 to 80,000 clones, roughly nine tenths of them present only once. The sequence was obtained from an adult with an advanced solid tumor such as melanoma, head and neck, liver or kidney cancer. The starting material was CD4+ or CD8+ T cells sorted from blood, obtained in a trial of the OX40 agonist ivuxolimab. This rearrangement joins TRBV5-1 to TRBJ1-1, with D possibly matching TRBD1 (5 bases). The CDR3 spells CASSGGLSNTEAFF. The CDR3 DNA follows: TGCGCCAGCAGCGGGGGACTCTCGAACACTGAAGCTTTCTTT.